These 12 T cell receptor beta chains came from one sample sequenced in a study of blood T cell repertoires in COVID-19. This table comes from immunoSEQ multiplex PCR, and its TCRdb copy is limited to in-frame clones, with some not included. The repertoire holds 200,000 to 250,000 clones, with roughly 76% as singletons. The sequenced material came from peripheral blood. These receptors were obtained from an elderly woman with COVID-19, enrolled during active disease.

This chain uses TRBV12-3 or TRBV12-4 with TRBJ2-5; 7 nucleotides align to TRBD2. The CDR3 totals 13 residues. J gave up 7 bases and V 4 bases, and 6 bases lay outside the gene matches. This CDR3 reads CASSSGDYVTQYF. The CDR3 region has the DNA TGTGCCAGCAGTTCCGGGGACTATGTGACCCAGTACTTC.

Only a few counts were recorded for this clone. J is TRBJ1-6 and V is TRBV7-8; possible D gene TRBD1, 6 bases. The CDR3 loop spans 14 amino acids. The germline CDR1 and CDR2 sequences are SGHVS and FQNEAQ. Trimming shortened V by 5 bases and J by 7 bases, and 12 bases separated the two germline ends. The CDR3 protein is CASSRGQLNSPLHF. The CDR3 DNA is TGTGCCAGCAGCCGAGGACAGTTGAATTCACCCCTCCACTTT.

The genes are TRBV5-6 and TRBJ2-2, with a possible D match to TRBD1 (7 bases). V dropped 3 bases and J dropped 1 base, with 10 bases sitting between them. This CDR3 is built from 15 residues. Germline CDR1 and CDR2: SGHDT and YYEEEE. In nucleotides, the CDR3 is TGTGCCAGCAGCTGGGGGGACAGGAACACCGGGGAGCTGTTTTTT. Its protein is CASSWGDRNTGELFF.

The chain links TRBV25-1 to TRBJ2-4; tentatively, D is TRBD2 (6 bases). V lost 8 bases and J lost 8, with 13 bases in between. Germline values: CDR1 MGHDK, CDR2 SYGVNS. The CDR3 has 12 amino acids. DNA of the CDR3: TGTGCCAGCCGGGGGACGGAGGACATTCAGTACTTC. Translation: CASRGTEDIQYF.

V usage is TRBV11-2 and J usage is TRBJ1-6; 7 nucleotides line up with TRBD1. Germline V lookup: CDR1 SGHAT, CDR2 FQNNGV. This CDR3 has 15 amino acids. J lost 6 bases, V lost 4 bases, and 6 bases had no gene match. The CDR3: CASSSDRVANSPLHF. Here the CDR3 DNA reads TGTGCCAGCAGCTCAGACAGGGTGGCTAATTCACCCCTCCACTTT.

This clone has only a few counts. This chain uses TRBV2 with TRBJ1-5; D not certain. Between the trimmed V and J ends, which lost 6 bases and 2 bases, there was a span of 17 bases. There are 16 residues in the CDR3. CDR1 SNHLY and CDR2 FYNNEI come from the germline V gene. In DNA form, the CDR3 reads TGTGCCAGCAGACGAACGGCCGGGAATCGCAATCAGCCCCAGCATTTT. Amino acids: CASRRTAGNRNQPQHF.

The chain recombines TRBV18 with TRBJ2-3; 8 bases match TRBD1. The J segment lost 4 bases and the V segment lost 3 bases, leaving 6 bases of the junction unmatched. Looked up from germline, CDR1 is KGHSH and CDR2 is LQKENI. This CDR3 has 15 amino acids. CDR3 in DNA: TGTGCCAGCTCACCGACAGGGGTCCAGGCAGATACGCAGTATTTT. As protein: CASSPTGVQADTQYF.

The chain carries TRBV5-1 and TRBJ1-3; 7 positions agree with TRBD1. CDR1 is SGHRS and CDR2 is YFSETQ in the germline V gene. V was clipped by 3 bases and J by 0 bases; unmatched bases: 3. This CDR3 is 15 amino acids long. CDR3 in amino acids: CASSSTGDSGNTIYF. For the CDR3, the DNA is TGCGCCAGCAGCTCCACAGGGGACTCTGGAAACACCATATATTTT.

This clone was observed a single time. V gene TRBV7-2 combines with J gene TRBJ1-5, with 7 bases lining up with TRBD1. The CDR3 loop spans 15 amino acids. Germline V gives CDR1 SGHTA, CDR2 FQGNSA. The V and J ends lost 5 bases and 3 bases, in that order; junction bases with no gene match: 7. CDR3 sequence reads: CASSDSGQFNQPQHF. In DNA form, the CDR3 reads TGTGCCAGCAGCGATTCGGGACAGTTCAATCAGCCCCAGCATTTT.

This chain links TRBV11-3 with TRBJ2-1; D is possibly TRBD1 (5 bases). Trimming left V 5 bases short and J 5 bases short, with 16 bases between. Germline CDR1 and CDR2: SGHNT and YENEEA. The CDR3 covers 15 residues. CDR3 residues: CASSRDPDKHNEQFF. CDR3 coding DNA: TGTGCCAGCAGCAGAGATCCGGACAAACACAATGAGCAGTTCTTC.

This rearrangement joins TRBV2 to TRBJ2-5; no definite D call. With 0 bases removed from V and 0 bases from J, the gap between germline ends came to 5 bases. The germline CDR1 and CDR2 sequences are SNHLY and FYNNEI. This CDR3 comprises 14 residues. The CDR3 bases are TGTGCCAGCAGTGAAGCGGAGTACCAAGAGACCCAGTACTTC. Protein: CASSEAEYQETQYF.

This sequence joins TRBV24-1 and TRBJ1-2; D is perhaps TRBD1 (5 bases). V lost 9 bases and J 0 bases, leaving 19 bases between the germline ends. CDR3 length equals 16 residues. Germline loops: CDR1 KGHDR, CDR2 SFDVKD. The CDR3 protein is CATCPGWGPANYGYTF. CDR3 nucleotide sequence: TGTGCCACCTGTCCCGGTTGGGGCCCAGCTAACTATGGCTACACCTTC.